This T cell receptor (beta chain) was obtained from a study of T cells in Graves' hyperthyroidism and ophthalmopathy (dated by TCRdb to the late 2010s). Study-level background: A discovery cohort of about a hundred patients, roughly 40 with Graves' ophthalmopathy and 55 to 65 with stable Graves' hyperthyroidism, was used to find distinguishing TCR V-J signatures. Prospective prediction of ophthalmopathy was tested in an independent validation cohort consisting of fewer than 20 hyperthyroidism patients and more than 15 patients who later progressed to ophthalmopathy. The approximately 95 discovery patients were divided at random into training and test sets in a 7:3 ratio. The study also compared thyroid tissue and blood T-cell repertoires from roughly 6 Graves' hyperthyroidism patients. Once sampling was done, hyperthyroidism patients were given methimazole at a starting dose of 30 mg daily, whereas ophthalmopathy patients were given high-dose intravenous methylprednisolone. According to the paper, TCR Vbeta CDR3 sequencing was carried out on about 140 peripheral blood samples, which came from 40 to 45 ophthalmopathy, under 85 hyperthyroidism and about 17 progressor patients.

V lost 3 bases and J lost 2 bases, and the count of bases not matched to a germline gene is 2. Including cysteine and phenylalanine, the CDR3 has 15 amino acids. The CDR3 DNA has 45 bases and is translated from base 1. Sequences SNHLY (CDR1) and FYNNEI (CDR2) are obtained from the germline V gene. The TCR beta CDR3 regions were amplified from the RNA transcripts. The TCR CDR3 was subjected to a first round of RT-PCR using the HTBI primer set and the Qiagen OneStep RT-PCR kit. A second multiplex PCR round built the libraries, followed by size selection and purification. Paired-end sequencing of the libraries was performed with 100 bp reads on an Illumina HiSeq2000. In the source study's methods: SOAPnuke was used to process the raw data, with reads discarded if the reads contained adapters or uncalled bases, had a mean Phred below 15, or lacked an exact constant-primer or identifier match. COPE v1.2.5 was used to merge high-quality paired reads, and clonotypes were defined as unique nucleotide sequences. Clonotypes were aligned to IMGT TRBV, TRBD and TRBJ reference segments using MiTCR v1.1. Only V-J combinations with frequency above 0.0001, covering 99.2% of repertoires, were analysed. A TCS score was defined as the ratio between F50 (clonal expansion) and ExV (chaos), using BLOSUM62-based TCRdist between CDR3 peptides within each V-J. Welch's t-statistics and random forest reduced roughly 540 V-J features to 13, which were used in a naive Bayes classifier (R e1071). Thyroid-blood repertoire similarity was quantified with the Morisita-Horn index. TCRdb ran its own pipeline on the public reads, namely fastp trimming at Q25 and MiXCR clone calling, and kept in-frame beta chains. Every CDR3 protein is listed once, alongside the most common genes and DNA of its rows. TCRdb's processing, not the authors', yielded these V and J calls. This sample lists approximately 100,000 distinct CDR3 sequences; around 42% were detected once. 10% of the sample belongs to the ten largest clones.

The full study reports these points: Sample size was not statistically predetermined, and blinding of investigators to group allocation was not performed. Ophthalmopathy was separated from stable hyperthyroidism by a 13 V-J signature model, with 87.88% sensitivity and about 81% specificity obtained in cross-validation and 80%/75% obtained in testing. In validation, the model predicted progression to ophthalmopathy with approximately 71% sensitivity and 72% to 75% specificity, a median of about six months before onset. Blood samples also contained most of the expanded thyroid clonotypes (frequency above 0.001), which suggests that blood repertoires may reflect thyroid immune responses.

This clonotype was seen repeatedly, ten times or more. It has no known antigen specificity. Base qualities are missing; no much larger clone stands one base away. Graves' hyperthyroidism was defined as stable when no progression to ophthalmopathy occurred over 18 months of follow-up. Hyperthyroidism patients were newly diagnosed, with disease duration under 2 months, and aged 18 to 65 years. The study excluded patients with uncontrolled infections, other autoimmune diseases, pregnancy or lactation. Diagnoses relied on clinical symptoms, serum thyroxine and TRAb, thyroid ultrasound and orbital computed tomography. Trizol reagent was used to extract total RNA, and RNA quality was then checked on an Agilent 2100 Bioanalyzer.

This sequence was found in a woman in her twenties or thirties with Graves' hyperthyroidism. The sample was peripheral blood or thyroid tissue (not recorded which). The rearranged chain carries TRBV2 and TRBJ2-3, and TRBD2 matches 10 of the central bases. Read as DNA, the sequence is TGTGCCAGCAGTGACAGCGGGAGGGCCACAGATACGCAGTATTTT. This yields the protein CASSDSGRATDTQYF.